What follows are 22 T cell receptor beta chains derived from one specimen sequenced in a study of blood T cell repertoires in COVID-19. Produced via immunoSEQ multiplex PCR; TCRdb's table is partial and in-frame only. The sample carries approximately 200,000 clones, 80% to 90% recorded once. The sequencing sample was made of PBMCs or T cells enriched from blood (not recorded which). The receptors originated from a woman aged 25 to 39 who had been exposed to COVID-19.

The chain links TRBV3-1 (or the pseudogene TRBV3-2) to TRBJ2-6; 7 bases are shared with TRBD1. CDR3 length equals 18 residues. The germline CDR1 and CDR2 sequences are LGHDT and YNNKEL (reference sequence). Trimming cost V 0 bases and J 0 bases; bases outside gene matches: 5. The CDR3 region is CASSQEGQRFSGANVLTF. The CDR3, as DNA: TGTGCCAGCAGCCAAGAGGGACAGCGCTTCTCTGGGGCCAACGTCCTGACTTTC.

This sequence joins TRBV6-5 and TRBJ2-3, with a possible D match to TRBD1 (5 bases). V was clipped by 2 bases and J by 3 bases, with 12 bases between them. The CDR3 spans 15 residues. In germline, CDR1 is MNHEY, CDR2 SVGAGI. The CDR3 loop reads CASSYGRASTDTQYF. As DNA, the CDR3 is TGTGCCAGCAGTTACGGCAGGGCGTCGACAGATACGCAGTATTTT.

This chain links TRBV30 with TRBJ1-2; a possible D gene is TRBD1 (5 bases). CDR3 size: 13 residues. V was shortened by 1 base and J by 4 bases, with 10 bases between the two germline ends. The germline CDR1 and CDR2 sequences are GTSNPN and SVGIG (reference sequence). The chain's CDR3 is CAWSGTQPYGYTF. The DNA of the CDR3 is TGTGCCTGGAGTGGGACACAACCCTATGGCTACACCTTC.

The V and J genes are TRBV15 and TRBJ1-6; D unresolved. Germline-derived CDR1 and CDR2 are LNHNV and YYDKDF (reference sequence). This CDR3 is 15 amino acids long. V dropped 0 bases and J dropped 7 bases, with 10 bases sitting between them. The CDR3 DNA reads TGTGCCACCAGCAGAGATCGAGGGAGGAATTCACCCCTCCACTTT. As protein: CATSRDRGRNSPLHF.

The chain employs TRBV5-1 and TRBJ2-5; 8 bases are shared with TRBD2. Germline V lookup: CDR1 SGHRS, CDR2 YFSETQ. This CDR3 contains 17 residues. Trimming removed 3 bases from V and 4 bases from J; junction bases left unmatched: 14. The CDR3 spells CASSWSGRAGVGETQYF. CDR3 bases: TGCGCCAGCAGCTGGTCGGGGCGAGCGGGAGTGGGAGAGACCCAGTACTTC.

The CDR3 spells CASSFDRGTQYF. The CDR3 nucleotides are TGTGCCAGCAGCTTTGACCGCGGGACCCAGTACTTC. The V gene is TRBV11-1, the J gene TRBJ2-5, with D unresolved. V was pared by 3 bases and J by 7 bases, with 9 bases between. Germline V gene lookup returns CDR1 SGHAT and CDR2 FQDESV (reference sequence). The CDR3 has 12 amino acids.

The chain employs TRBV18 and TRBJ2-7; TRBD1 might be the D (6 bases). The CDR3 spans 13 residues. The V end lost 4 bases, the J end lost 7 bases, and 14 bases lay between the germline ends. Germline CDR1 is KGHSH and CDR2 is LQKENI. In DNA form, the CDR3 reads TGTGCCAGCTCACTCACAGGGCCGGGGGAGCAGTACTTC. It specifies CASSLTGPGEQYF.

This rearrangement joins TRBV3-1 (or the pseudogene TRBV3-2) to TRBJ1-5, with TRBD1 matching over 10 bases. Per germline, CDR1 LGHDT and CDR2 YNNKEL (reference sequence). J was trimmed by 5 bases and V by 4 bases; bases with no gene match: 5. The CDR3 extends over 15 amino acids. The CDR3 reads CASSPTGTGDQPQHF. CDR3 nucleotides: TGTGCCAGCAGCCCGACCGGGACAGGGGATCAGCCCCAGCATTTT.

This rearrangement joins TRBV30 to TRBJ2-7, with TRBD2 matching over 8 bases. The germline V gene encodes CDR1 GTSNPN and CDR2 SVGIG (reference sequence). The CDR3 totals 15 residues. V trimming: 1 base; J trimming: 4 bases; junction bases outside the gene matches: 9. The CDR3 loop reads CAWSAAPGGAYEQYF. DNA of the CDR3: TGTGCCTGGAGTGCCGCCCCGGGAGGGGCATACGAGCAGTACTTC.

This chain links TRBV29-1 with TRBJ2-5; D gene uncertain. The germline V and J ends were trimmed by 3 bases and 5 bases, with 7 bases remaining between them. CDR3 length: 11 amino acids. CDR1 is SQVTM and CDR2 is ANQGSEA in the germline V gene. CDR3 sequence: CSVDVGETQYF. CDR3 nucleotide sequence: TGCAGCGTTGATGTCGGGGAGACCCAGTACTTC. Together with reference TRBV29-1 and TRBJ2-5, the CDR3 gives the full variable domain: SAVISQKPSRDICQRGTSLTIQCQVDSQVTMMFWYRQQPGQSLTLIATANQGSEATYESGFVIDKFPISRPNLTFSTLTVSNMSPEDSSIYLCSVDVGETQYFGPGTRLLVL.

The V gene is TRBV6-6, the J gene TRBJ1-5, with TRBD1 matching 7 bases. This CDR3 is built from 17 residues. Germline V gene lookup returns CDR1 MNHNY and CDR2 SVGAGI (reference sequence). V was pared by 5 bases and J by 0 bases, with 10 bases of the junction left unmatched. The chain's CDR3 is CASSLPTQGNSNQPQHF. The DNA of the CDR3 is TGTGCCAGCAGTCTACCGACACAGGGGAATAGCAATCAGCCCCAGCATTTT.

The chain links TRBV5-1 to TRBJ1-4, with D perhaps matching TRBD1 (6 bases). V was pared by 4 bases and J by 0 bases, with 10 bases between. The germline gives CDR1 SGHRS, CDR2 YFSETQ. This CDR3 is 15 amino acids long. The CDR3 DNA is TGCGCCAGCAGCGGGGACATTGCAACTAATGAAAAACTGTTTTTT. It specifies CASSGDIATNEKLFF.

DNA for the CDR3: TGTGCCAGTAGTGCGTCGACTAGAGACGAGCAGTACTTC. Translating it yields CASSASTRDEQYF. The gene calls are TRBV19 and TRBJ2-7, with D possibly being TRBD2 (6 bases). Trimming took 5 bases from V and 5 from J, leaving 13 bases between them. Germline V gives CDR1 LNHDA, CDR2 SQIVND (reference sequence). The CDR3 contains 13 residues.

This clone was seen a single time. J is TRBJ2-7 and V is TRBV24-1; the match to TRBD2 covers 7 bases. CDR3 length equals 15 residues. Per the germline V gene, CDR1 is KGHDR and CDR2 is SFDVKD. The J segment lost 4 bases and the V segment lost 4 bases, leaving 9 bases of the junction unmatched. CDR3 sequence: CATSDPRGDNYEQYF. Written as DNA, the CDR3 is TGTGCCACCAGTGACCCCCGGGGGGATAATTACGAGCAGTACTTC.

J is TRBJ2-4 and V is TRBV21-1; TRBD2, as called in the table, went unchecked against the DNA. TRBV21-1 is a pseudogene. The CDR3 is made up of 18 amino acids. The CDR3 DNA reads TGTGCCAGCAGGCGGGGACTAGCAGATACTTTAGCCAAAAACATTCAGTACTTC. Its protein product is CASRRGLADTLAKNIQYF.

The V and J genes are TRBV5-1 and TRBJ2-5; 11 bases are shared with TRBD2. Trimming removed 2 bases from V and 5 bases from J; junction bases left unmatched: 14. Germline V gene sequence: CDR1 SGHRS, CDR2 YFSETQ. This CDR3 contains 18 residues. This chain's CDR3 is CASSFSGRAGVNRETQYF. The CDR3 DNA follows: TGCGCCAGCAGCTTTAGCGGGAGGGCCGGGGTTAACCGGGAGACCCAGTACTTC.

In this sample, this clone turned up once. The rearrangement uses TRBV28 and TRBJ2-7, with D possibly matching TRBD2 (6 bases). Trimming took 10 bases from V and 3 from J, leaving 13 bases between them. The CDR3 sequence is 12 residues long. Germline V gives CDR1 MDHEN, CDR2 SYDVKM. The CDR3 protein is CATTGLHYEQYF. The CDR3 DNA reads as TGTGCCACCACGGGACTGCACTACGAGCAGTACTTC. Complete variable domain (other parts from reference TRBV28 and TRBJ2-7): DVKVTQSSRYLVKRTGEKVFLECVQDMDHENMFWYRQDPGLGLRLIYFSYDVKMKEKGDIPEGYSVSREKKERFSLILESASTNQTSMYLCATTGLHYEQYFGPGTRLTVT.

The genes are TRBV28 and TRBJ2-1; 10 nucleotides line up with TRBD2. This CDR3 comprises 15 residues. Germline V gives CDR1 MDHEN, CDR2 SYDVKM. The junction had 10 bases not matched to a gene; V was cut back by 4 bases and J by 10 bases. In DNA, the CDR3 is TGTGCCAGCAGTTCTCTGACTAGCGGGCCTTTCGAGCAGTTCTTC. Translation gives CASSSLTSGPFEQFF.

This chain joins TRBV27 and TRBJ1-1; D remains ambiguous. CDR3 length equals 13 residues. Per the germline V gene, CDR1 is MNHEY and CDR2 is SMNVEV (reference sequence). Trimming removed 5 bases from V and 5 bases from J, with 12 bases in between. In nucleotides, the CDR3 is TGTGCCAGCAGTCCACGGGGAGGAACTGAAGCTTTCTTT. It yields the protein CASSPRGGTEAFF.

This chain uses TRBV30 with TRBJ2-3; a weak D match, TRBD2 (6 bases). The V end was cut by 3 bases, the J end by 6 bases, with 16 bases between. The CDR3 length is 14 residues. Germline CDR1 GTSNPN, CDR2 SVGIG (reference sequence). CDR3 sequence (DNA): TGTGCCTGGAGGGCCACACCGGGGAGGGATACGCAGTATTTT. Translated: CAWRATPGRDTQYF.

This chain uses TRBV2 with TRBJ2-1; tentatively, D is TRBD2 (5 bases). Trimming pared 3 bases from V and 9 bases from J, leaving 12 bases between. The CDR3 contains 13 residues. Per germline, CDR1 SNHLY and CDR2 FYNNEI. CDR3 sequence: CASSDLASGEQFF. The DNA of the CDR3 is TGTGCCAGCAGTGATCTAGCTTCTGGTGAGCAGTTCTTC.

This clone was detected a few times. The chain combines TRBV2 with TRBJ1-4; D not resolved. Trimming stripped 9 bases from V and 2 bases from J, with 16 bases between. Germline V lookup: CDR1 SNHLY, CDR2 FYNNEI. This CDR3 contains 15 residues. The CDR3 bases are TGTGCCAGTTTTGGCCCCCGGGTCACTAATGAAAAACTGTTTTTT. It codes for CASFGPRVTNEKLFF.